The T cell receptor (beta chain) described here comes from a study of T and B cells in COVID-19 patients. The wider study: Blood was sampled from COVID-19 patients who were either actively infected or recovered. Critical illness requiring mechanical ventilation or extracorporeal membrane oxygenation affected three fifths of the roughly 20 active-infection patients. Comorbidities linked to unfavorable COVID-19 outcome were present in about 90% of the 20 active-infection patients.

Multiplex PCR with BIOMED2 TRB-A/B primer pools amplified TRB rearrangements. TCRdb reanalysed the multiplex PCR reads using MiXCR and keeps one entry per CDR3 protein. The data show about 4,100 distinct CDR3 sequences, roughly 24% seen once. TRB was amplified from around 250-460 ng of blood genomic DNA. CDR3 length: 15 residues. With 6 bases clipped from V and 6 bases from J, the junction kept 5 bases outside the gene matches. Germline V gene lookup returns CDR1 MNHEY and CDR2 SVGAGI. The sequenced sample consisted of blood. The TCR was taken from a human donor with active COVID-19. This chain uses TRBV6-5 with TRBJ2-1; 13 bases are shared with TRBD2. The CDR3 reads CASRTGLAGPNEQFF. As DNA, the CDR3 is TGTGCCAGCAGGACGGGACTAGCGGGACCCAATGAGCAGTTCTTC.